Shown below are 24 T cell receptor beta chains from a single sample sequenced in a study of T cells in Graves' hyperthyroidism and ophthalmopathy. There were TCR beta CDR3 regions amplified from RNA transcripts. The TCR CDR3 first-round RT-PCR relied on the HTBI primer set. TCRdb re-derived calls from the multiplex PCR reads in MiXCR, one entry per CDR3 protein. The sample lists more than 450,000 distinct CDR3 sequences; 14% were seen once. The sequenced sample was blood. The receptors here all came from a middle-aged woman with Graves' hyperthyroidism.

A few counts support this clonotype. This chain joins TRBV14 and TRBJ1-2, with a tentative D call TRBD1 (6 bases). V was trimmed by 3 bases and J by 4 bases, leaving 6 bases between them. The CDR3 sequence is 12 residues long. Germline loops: CDR1 SGHDN, CDR2 FVKESK. CDR3 sequence (DNA): TGTGCCAGCAGCCAGACAGGCTATGGCTACACCTTC. This codes for CASSQTGYGYTF.

This clonotype was seen only once. The final CDR3 position lacks the conserved phenylalanine or tryptophan, pointing to a likely read error. Here the CDR3 DNA reads TGTGCCAGCAGCTCGGGGACAGGGTACGGAAACACCATATATTTG. As protein: CASSSGTGYGNTIYL. The chain is built from TRBV7-3 and TRBJ1-3, with 9 positions matching TRBD1. Per the germline V gene, CDR1 is SGHTA and CDR2 is FQGTGA. V trimming: 4 bases; J trimming: 4 bases; junction bases outside the gene matches: 5. The CDR3 is 15 amino acids.

This clonotype was recorded at least ten times. The gene calls are TRBV3-1 and TRBJ2-1; 8 bases fit TRBD2. CDR3 length: 16 residues. Germline V gene sequence: CDR1 LGHDT, CDR2 YNNKEL (reference sequence). The ends lost 1 base at V and 2 bases at J; junction bases unmatched: 4. In DNA form, the CDR3 reads TGTGCCAGCAGCCAAGGGACTAGCAGAACCTACAATGAGCAGTTCTTC. Translation gives CASSQGTSRTYNEQFF.

The chain couples TRBV28 to TRBJ1-3; no clear D gene. V was cut by 6 bases and J by 4 bases, with 16 bases left in between. The CDR3 is made up of 15 amino acids. Germline V CDR1 and CDR2: MDHEN, SYDVKM. The DNA for the CDR3 is TGTGCCAGCAGCCCATTCGCCTTAGGGGGAAACACCATATATTTT. Translation gives CASSPFALGGNTIYF.

This clonotype was recorded at least ten times. The chain joins TRBV6-2 or TRBV6-3 to TRBJ2-2, with D possibly being TRBD2 (5 bases). Germline values: CDR1 MNHEY, CDR2 SVGEGT. The CDR3 length is 15 residues. Trimming took off 2 bases at V and 1 base at J, with 8 bases between the two ends. CDR3 loop: CASSYGGKNTGELFF. The CDR3 bases are TGTGCCAGCAGTTACGGAGGAAAGAACACCGGGGAGCTGTTTTTT.

This clonotype came up a few times. This CDR3 reads CASSKTFRGLNQPQHF. As DNA, the CDR3 is TGTGCCAGCAGTAAAACATTCCGGGGCCTCAATCAGCCCCAGCATTTT. V is TRBV28 and J is TRBJ1-5, with D possibly being TRBD1 (5 bases). The germline V gene encodes CDR1 MDHEN and CDR2 SYDVKM. Trimming stripped 5 bases from V and 3 bases from J, with 17 bases between. This CDR3 comprises 16 residues. Combining the CDR3 with reference TRBV28 and TRBJ1-5 gives the whole variable domain DVKVTQSSRYLVKRTGEKVFLECVQDMDHENMFWYRQDPGLGLRLIYFSYDVKMKEKGDIPEGYSVSREKKERFSLILESASTNQTSMYLCASSKTFRGLNQPQHFGDGTRLSIL.

This clonotype was seen at least ten times. The chain couples TRBV7-3 to TRBJ1-5, with D unresolved. The V and J ends lost 5 bases and 10 bases respectively, with 12 bases between them. Germline CDR1 SGHTA, CDR2 FQGTGA. The CDR3 runs 12 residues. The chain's CDR3 is CASSPPGGPQHF. Here the CDR3 DNA reads TGTGCCAGCAGCCCTCCCGGCGGCCCCCAGCATTTT.

A word on this clonotype: This clone may be a read error of a much larger clone one base away. This chain connects TRBV27 to TRBJ2-1, with D unresolved. The V end was cut by 7 bases, the J end by 5 bases, with 3 bases between. Germline CDR1 reads MNHEY; CDR2 reads SMNVEV (reference sequence). The CDR3 has 10 residues. CDR3 loop: CASTDNEQFF. The CDR3 nucleotides are TGTGCCAGCACGGACAATGAGCAGTTCTTC.

In this sample, this clonotype turned up many times. The CDR3 spells CASSSPTVGNEQFF. CDR3 DNA: TGTGCCAGCAGCTCGCCGACCGTGGGCAATGAGCAGTTCTTC. The V gene is TRBV13, the J gene TRBJ2-1, with D hard to call. V was shortened by 4 bases and J by 6 bases, with 13 bases between the two germline ends. This CDR3 is built from 14 residues. Germline V gene lookup returns CDR1 PRHDT and CDR2 FYEKMQ (reference sequence). Full variable domain (remainder filled in from reference TRBV13 and TRBJ2-1): AAGVIQSPRHLIKEKRETATLKCYPIPRHDTVYWYQQGPGQDPQFLISFYEKMQSDKGSIPDRFSAQQFSDYHSELNMSSLELGDSALYFCASSSPTVGNEQFFGPGTRLTVL.

This clonotype was detected ten times or more. V gene TRBV5-1 combines with J gene TRBJ2-1, with 9 bases identical to TRBD2. The V gene end was trimmed by 4 bases and the J gene end by 6 bases; junction bases not matched to a gene: 8. Germline V gene sequence: CDR1 SGHRS, CDR2 YFSETQ. The CDR3 extends over 15 amino acids. As DNA, the CDR3 is TGCGCCAGCAGCCCAAGCGGGAGGATCGGCAATGAGCAGTTCTTC. Protein product: CASSPSGRIGNEQFF.

This clonotype was counted at least ten times. The rearrangement links TRBV6-1 to TRBJ2-3; weak D call: TRBD2 (5 bases). Trimming took 3 bases from V and 3 from J, leaving 13 bases between them. Per germline, CDR1 MNHNS and CDR2 SASEGT. CDR3 length: 15 amino acids. The CDR3, as DNA: TGTGCCAGCAGTGAGGAGGATCGAGTGACAGATACGCAGTATTTT. Translated: CASSEEDRVTDTQYF.

Note on this clonotype: A much larger clone lies one base from this, so it may be a read error. The rearrangement joins TRBV3-1 to TRBJ2-1; 11 bases map to TRBD2. With 2 bases clipped from V and 9 bases from J, the junction kept 9 bases outside the gene matches. Germline CDR1 is LGHDT and CDR2 is YNNKEL (reference sequence). The CDR3 covers 16 residues. The DNA of the CDR3 is TGTGCCAGCAGCCAATTTCAACTAGCGGGAGCTAGTGAGCAGTTCTTC. Encoded protein: CASSQFQLAGASEQFF.

This clonotype was observed a few times. The DNA for the CDR3 is TGTGCCAGCAGCTTAACGCGGTCTAGCCACAATGAGCAGTTCTTC. This codes for CASSLTRSSHNEQFF. The chain recombines TRBV7-3 with TRBJ2-1; a weak D match, TRBD2 (5 bases). V lost 0 bases, J lost 5 bases, and 11 bases lay in between. The CDR3 runs to 15 residues. Germline CDR1 SGHTA, CDR2 FQGTGA.

This clonotype was detected ten times or more. The rearrangement uses TRBV6-1 and TRBJ1-2, with 7 nucleotides matching TRBD1. Germline lookup yields CDR1 MNHNS and CDR2 SASEGT. This CDR3 has 13 residues. V shed 8 bases, J shed 1 base, and the junction held 4 bases outside the gene matches. The CDR3 region is CASGTEINYGYTF. In nucleotides, the CDR3 is TGTGCCAGCGGGACAGAGATTAACTATGGCTACACCTTC.

This clonotype has at least ten counts. This sequence joins TRBV18 and TRBJ2-5; D perhaps matches TRBD1 (6 bases). The CDR3 contains 14 residues. V was trimmed by 2 bases and J by 2 bases, leaving 9 bases between them. Germline-derived CDR1 and CDR2 are KGHSH and LQKENI. The CDR3 sequence is CASSPGQKQETQYF. The CDR3 coding sequence is TGTGCCAGCTCACCAGGACAGAAGCAAGAGACCCAGTACTTC. Based on the CDR3 plus reference TRBV18 and TRBJ2-5, the full variable domain is NAGVMQNPRHLVRRRGQEARLRCSPMKGHSHVYWYRQLPEEGLKFMVYLQKENIIDESGMPKERFSAEFPKEGPSILRIQQVVRGDSAAYFCASSPGQKQETQYFGPGTRLLVL.

This clonotype was seen a handful of times. Possible read error: a much larger clone is one base away. The conserved final phenylalanine or tryptophan is absent from the CDR3, which likely points to a read error. The genes are TRBV7-2 and TRBJ2-1; 8 nucleotides line up with TRBD2. V lost 5 bases, J lost 3 bases, and 6 bases stayed unmatched. This CDR3 comprises 15 residues. The germline gives CDR1 SGHTA, CDR2 FQGNSA. Here the CDR3 reads CASSQSGSGYNEQFL. The CDR3 DNA reads TGTGCCAGCAGCCAAAGCGGGAGTGGCTACAATGAGCAGTTCTTA.

This clonotype was detected only a few times. A read error may explain this, as a much larger clone is one base away. The rearrangement uses TRBV27 and TRBJ2-1; 11 bases agree with TRBD1. The germline CDR1 and CDR2 sequences are MNHEY and SMNVEV (reference sequence). J gave up 5 bases and V 7 bases, and 7 bases lay outside the gene matches. This CDR3 contains 15 residues. The CDR3 here is CASTSGQGAHNEQFF. The CDR3 coding sequence is TGTGCCAGCACCTCAGGACAGGGGGCCCACAATGAGCAGTTCTTC.

This clonotype has ten or more counts. The chain joins TRBV3-1 to TRBJ1-3; TRBD1 matches at 7 bases. V was pared by 2 bases and J by 2 bases, with 0 bases of the junction left unmatched. This CDR3 is built from 14 residues. The germline V gene encodes CDR1 LGHDT and CDR2 YNNKEL (reference sequence). The CDR3 nucleotides are TGTGCCAGCAGCCAACAGGGGGCTGGAAACACCATATATTTT. Translating it yields CASSQQGAGNTIYF.

This clonotype occurred a few times. The V and J genes are TRBV19 and TRBJ1-1; D is undetermined. This CDR3 comprises 18 residues. V lost 3 bases and J lost 0, with 20 bases in between. Germline V gives CDR1 LNHDA, CDR2 SQIVND (reference sequence). Here the CDR3 DNA reads TGTGCCAGTAGTATGAATTCGGGGAGCAGGTCGGTGAACACTGAAGCTTTCTTT. Translating gives CASSMNSGSRSVNTEAFF.

This clonotype was seen a handful of times. V usage is TRBV20-1 and J usage is TRBJ2-3; perhaps TRBD2 as D (6 bases). Trimming took 2 bases from V and 3 from J, leaving 9 bases between them. The CDR3 is 13 residues long. CDR1 is DFQATT, CDR2 SNEGSKA, per germline (reference sequence). CDR3 region: CSARWAGTDTQYF. The CDR3, as DNA: TGCAGTGCTAGATGGGCGGGGACAGATACGCAGTATTTT.

Many counts were recorded for this clonotype. The junction does not match germline at one end; this may be a read error. CDR3 nucleotides: TGTGCCAGCAGTCTCAGGGGTGACACTGAAGCTTTCTTT. This codes for CASSLRGDTEAFF. The chain couples TRBV5-1 to TRBJ1-1; tentative D call: TRBD1 (6 bases). Germline loops: CDR1 SGHRS, CDR2 YFSETQ. The CDR3 covers 13 residues.

This clonotype was seen ten or more times. The chain employs TRBV7-6 and TRBJ1-1; 7 nucleotides match TRBD1. In germline, CDR1 is SGHVS, CDR2 FNYEAQ. This CDR3 has 16 amino acids. V lost 5 bases and J lost 3; bases outside the gene matches: 12. Here the CDR3 reads CASSRRPDGTDTEAFF. The DNA of the CDR3 is TGTGCCAGCAGCCGACGACCAGACGGGACAGACACTGAAGCTTTCTTT. The complete variable domain, with remaining parts taken from reference TRBV7-6 and TRBJ1-1, reads GAGVSQSPRYKVTKRGQDVALRCDPISGHVSLYWYRQALGQGPEFLTYFNYEAQQDKSGLPNDRFSAERPEGSISTLTIQRTEQRDSAMYRCASSRRPDGTDTEAFFGQGTRLTVV.

This clonotype came up many times. This chain uses TRBV7-2 with TRBJ1-1, with D perhaps matching TRBD1 (6 bases). The CDR3 length is 13 residues. Germline CDR1 SGHTA, CDR2 FQGNSA. V was clipped by 1 base and J by 8 bases, with 11 bases between them. As DNA, the CDR3 is TGTGCCAGCAGCTTAGTCTGGGGGGCGGAAGCTTTCTTT. Protein sequence: CASSLVWGAEAFF.

There are a few counts of this clonotype. The chain couples TRBV4-1 to TRBJ1-6, with D maybe TRBD1 (6 bases). With 0 bases removed from V and 3 bases from J, the gap between germline ends came to 12 bases. This CDR3 is built from 17 residues. CDR1 is MGHRA, CDR2 YSYEKL, per germline. This chain's CDR3 is CASSQDWGQGYNSPLHF. The CDR3 bases are TGCGCCAGCAGCCAAGATTGGGGGCAAGGCTATAATTCACCCCTCCACTTT.